What follows are 7 T cell receptor beta chains derived from one specimen sequenced in a study of OX40 agonist ivuxolimab in advanced cancers. Assay used: immunoSEQ multiplex PCR; TCRdb lists only in-frame clones, some missing. The sample contains fewer than 70,000 clones, around 93% of which appear only once. The starting material was CD4+ or CD8+ T cells sorted from blood, obtained in a trial of the OX40 agonist ivuxolimab. The origin of the receptors is an adult with an advanced solid tumor such as melanoma, head and neck, liver or kidney cancer.

The J gene is TRBJ2-1, the V gene TRBV10-2; unclear D gene. CDR3 length equals 13 residues. Germline V lookup: CDR1 WSHSY, CDR2 SAAADI. Trimming took 7 bases from V and 4 from J, leaving 11 bases between them. The CDR3: CASMSDGYNEQFF. CDR3 coding DNA: TGCGCCAGCATGTCGGATGGATACAATGAGCAGTTCTTC.

This chain uses TRBV5-8 with TRBJ1-4; D is perhaps TRBD1 (6 bases). Per the germline V gene, CDR1 is SGHTS and CDR2 is YDEGEE. The V end was cut by 2 bases, the J end by 4 bases, with 15 bases between. This CDR3 has 16 amino acids. This chain's CDR3 is CASSLPGHKFNEKLFF. The CDR3 nucleotides are TGTGCCAGCAGCTTACCGGGACACAAGTTTAATGAAAAACTGTTTTTT.

V is TRBV7-8 and J is TRBJ1-6; no clear D gene. Germline V gene lookup returns CDR1 SGHVS and CDR2 FQNEAQ. V lost 1 base to trimming and J lost 7 bases, with 11 bases between them. The CDR3 totals 15 residues. The CDR3 sequence is CASSLEQNYNSPLHF. The DNA of the CDR3 is TGTGCCAGCAGCTTAGAACAGAATTACAATTCACCCCTCCACTTT.

This sequence joins TRBV2 and TRBJ2-7; maybe TRBD2 (6 bases). V was trimmed by 2 bases and J by 4 bases, leaving 15 bases between them. Per germline, CDR1 SNHLY and CDR2 FYNNEI. The CDR3 has 15 residues. The CDR3 reads CASSESASVVYEQYF. The CDR3 DNA reads TGTGCCAGCAGTGAATCTGCTAGCGTTGTGTACGAGCAGTACTTC. Drawing the rest from reference TRBV2 and TRBJ2-7, the complete variable domain is EPEVTQTPSHQVTQMGQEVILRCVPISNHLYFYWYRQILGQKVEFLVSFYNNEISEKSEIFDDQFSVERPDGSNFTLKIRSTKLEDSAMYFCASSESASVVYEQYFGPGTRLTVT.

As concerns this clone: The sample carries other DNA sequences with the same CDR3. The chain couples TRBV9 to TRBJ1-1; D unclear. The CDR3 is 13 amino acids. Trimming removed 0 bases at V and 4 bases at J, with 7 bases between. Germline V gene data show CDR1 as SGDLS and CDR2 as YYNGEE. CDR3 nucleotide sequence: TGTGCCAGCAGCGTAGGCGGTTCCACTGAAGCTTTCTTT. It codes for CASSVGGSTEAFF. Looking up the rest from reference TRBV9 and TRBJ1-1 gives the full variable domain: DSGVTQTPKHLITATGQRVTLRCSPRSGDLSVYWYQQSLDQGLQFLIQYYNGEERAKGNILERFSAQQFPDLHSELNLSSLELGDSALYFCASSVGGSTEAFFGQGTRLTVV.

This clone is categorized as medium-sized. The rearrangement uses TRBV27 and TRBJ1-2, with a tentative D call TRBD1 (5 bases). Trimming took 2 bases from V and 4 from J, leaving 11 bases between them. The CDR3 is made up of 14 amino acids. Germline CDR1 reads MNHEY; CDR2 reads SMNVEV (reference sequence). The CDR3 nucleotides are TGTGCCAGCAGTTTAGGGCAGAGGGGCTATGGCTACACCTTC. Encoded protein: CASSLGQRGYGYTF.

CDR3 sequence: CASSQVFATNEKLFF. The CDR3 nucleotides read TGCGCCAGCAGCCAAGTGTTTGCAACTAATGAAAAACTGTTTTTT. This sequence joins TRBV4-1 and TRBJ1-4; D not resolved. The CDR3 spans 15 residues. V dropped 1 base and J dropped 0 bases, with 6 bases sitting between them. Germline V gene lookup returns CDR1 MGHRA and CDR2 YSYEKL.